These T cell receptor beta chains were read from a single sample in a study of beta chain features in type 1 diabetes. Using immunoSEQ multiplex PCR, the repertoire was profiled, and TCRdb retains in-frame clones only, with some absent. The table has 100,000 to 150,000 clones, approximately 10% seen once; the top ten hold about 0.7%. The specimen was central memory CD4+ T cells from blood. The receptors come from a man aged 30-40 years with type 1 diabetes. Both conserved end residues are part of each CDR3. The order of the fields is J gene, D gene, V gene, clone size, CDR3 protein, CDR3 DNA. A D gene is named only where the DNA matches it firmly. Size is stated for part of the rows, as once, few or many counts, or as a class when the clone is expanded.

>TRBJ2-7|TRBD2|TRBV5-1|NA
CASSRGEGYEQYF
TGCGCCAGCAGCCGTGGGGAGGGCTACGAGCAGTACTTC
>TRBJ1-1|NA|TRBV10-3|few
CATQTTGTNTEAFF
TGTGCCACACAAACAACAGGGACGAACACTGAAGCTTTCTTT
>TRBJ2-1|NA|TRBV11-2|NA
CASSPTRTRLYYEQFF
TGTGCCAGCAGCCCCACCCGTACTAGATTGTACTATGAGCAGTTCTTC
>TRBJ2-5|TRBD1|TRBV2|few
CASSVLGQGETQYF
TGTGCCAGCAGTGTCCTCGGACAGGGAGAGACCCAGTACTTC
>TRBJ1-6|TRBD1|TRBV30|few
CAWNGQQGNSPLHF
TGTGCCTGGAATGGACAACAGGGGAATTCACCCCTCCACTTT
>TRBJ2-3|NA|TRBV4-1|NA
CASSQDPARDTQYF
TGCGCCAGCAGCCAAGACCCCGCGAGGGATACGCAGTATTTT
>TRBJ2-7|NA|TRBV10-3|few
CAISESAGSSYEQYF
TGTGCCATCAGTGAGTCGGCGGGGAGCTCCTACGAGCAGTACTTC
>TRBJ2-5|TRBD2|TRBV5-6|few
CASSFGGGQETQYF
TGTGCCAGCAGCTTCGGCGGGGGACAAGAGACCCAGTACTTC
>TRBJ1-6|TRBD1|TRBV18|few
CASSPRQGANSPLHF
TGTGCCAGCTCACCGAGACAGGGGGCTAATTCACCCCTCCACTTT
>TRBJ2-5|NA|TRBV10-3|few
CAISKGVDQETQYF
TGTGCCATCAGTAAGGGAGTAGATCAAGAGACCCAGTACTTC
>TRBJ2-2|NA|TRBV29-1|few
CSVERRRGRNTGELFF
TGCAGCGTTGAAAGGAGGCGGGGGCGGAACACCGGGGAGCTGTTTTTT
>TRBJ2-4|TRBD1|TRBV9|NA
CASSAQGSKNIQYF
TGTGCCAGCAGCGCACAGGGGTCCAAAAACATTCAGTACTTC
>TRBJ1-6|TRBD1|TRBV27|few
CASSLSSGTGSNSPLHF
TGTGCCAGCAGTTTGTCGTCCGGGACAGGTAGTAATTCACCCCTCCACTTT
>TRBJ2-6|TRBD1|TRBV9|few
CASSPLSQGQGRDLTF
TGTGCCAGCAGCCCTCTCTCTCAGGGACAGGGTAGAGACCTGACTTTC
>TRBJ1-1|TRBD1|TRBV7-9|NA
CASSTGAGGGAEAFF
TGTGCCAGCAGCACAGGGGCAGGCGGAGGCGCTGAAGCTTTCTTT
>TRBJ2-3|NA|TRBV5-4|many
CASRRWTASTDTQYF
TGTGCCAGCAGGAGATGGACAGCTAGCACAGATACGCAGTATTTT
>TRBJ2-5|TRBD1|TRBV9|few
CASSVDRTQETQYF
TGTGCCAGCAGCGTGGACAGGACCCAAGAGACCCAGTACTTC
>TRBJ2-5|TRBD1|TRBV28|few
CASRRTGSQETQYF
TGTGCCAGCAGAAGGACAGGGAGCCAAGAGACCCAGTACTTC
>TRBJ2-5|TRBD2|TRBV5-4|NA
CASSQEASGGLDQYF
TGTGCCAGCAGCCAAGAGGCTAGCGGGGGACTGGACCAGTACTTC
>TRBJ2-7|NA|TRBV9|few
CASSQGLANEQYF
TGTGCCAGCAGCCAAGGCCTAGCAAACGAGCAGTACTTC
>TRBJ2-3|NA|TRBV19|few
CASRPLDAGTDTQYF
TGTGCCAGTAGGCCCCTAGATGCGGGCACAGATACGCAGTATTTT
>TRBJ2-2|NA|TRBV7-8|few
CASSSYVGGDTGELFF
TGTGCCAGCAGCTCCTATGTCGGGGGAGACACCGGGGAGCTGTTTTTT
>TRBJ1-1|NA|TRBV7-6|NA
CASSPRQGRVTEAFF
TGTGCCAGCAGCCCCCGCCAGGGGCGAGTCACTGAAGCTTTCTTT
>TRBJ2-5|NA|TRBV2|few
CASTQGGETQYF
TGTGCCAGCACTCAAGGAGGGGAGACCCAGTACTTC
>TRBJ2-7|NA|TRBV13|few
CASSLGSGVNEQYF
TGTGCCAGCAGCTTAGGATCGGGAGTCAACGAGCAGTACTTC
>TRBJ1-4|NA|TRBV5-1|NA
CASSFQGSANEKLFF
TGCGCCAGCAGCTTTCAGGGGTCGGCTAATGAAAAACTGTTTTTT
>TRBJ1-2|NA|TRBV29-1|NA
CSVLRTNYGYTF
TGCAGCGTCCTCCGTACTAACTATGGCTACACCTTC
>TRBJ2-2|TRBD1|TRBV18|NA
CASSPSQGADTGELFF
TGTGCCAGCTCCCCCTCCCAGGGGGCGGACACCGGGGAGCTGTTTTTT
>TRBJ2-2|TRBD1|TRBV5-1|NA
CASKTGADTGELFF
TGCGCCAGCAAGACAGGGGCGGACACCGGGGAGCTGTTTTTT
>TRBJ2-1|NA|TRBV7-2|NA
CASSPRLVDEQFF
TGTGCCAGCAGTCCTAGACTTGTGGATGAGCAGTTCTTC
>TRBJ1-3|TRBD1|TRBV10-3|NA
CAITDRVTDTIYF
TGTGCCATCACGGACAGGGTAACAGACACCATATATTTT
>TRBJ2-2|NA|TRBV6-1|NA
CASSGRVSGELFF
TGTGCCAGCAGTGGCCGGGTGTCCGGGGAGCTGTTTTTT
>TRBJ2-2|TRBD2|TRBV11-2|NA
CASSLAGGARTGELFF
TGTGCCAGCAGCTTAGCGGGGGGAGCTCGGACCGGGGAGCTGTTTTTT
>TRBJ2-6|TRBD1|TRBV4-3|few
CASSQARQGGSGANVLTF
TGCGCCAGCAGCCAAGCTAGACAGGGGGGGTCTGGGGCCAACGTCCTGACTTTC
>TRBJ2-5|TRBD2|TRBV6-5|few
CASSTGGLQQQYF
TGTGCCAGCAGTACGGGGGGATTACAGCAGCAGTACTTC
>TRBJ2-7|TRBD1|TRBV11-2|NA
CASSLGTGGLSEQYF
TGTGCCAGCAGCTTGGGGACAGGGGGCTTAAGTGAGCAGTACTTC
>TRBJ2-7|NA|TRBV11-3|NA
CASSLYRESYEQYF
TGTGCCAGCAGCTTATACAGGGAATCCTACGAGCAGTACTTC
>TRBJ2-7|TRBD2|TRBV6-8|few
CASSPRTSRHEQYF
TGTGCCAGCAGTCCCCGGACTAGTCGCCACGAGCAGTACTTC
>TRBJ2-1|NA|TRBV5-4|NA
CASSWGGQSSYNEQFF
TGTGCCAGCAGTTGGGGGGGCCAAAGCTCCTACAATGAGCAGTTCTTC
>TRBJ2-5|NA|TRBV27|few
CALQVGARYQETQYF
TGTGCCCTTCAAGTTGGGGCCCGGTACCAAGAGACCCAGTACTTC
>TRBJ2-7|TRBD1|TRBV5-4|few
CASSSTGGLLEQYF
TGTGCCAGCAGCTCGACAGGGGGACTCCTCGAGCAGTACTTC
>TRBJ1-2|NA|TRBV30|NA
CAWSGDRHGYTF
TGTGCCTGGAGTGGCGACAGGCATGGCTACACCTTC